What follows are 27 T cell receptor beta chains derived from one specimen sequenced in a study of blood T cell repertoires in COVID-19. TCRdb's copy holds only in-frame clones and misses some; the assay was immunoSEQ multiplex PCR. The profile covers some 250,000 clones, with 80% to 90% appearing a single time and around 2.2% taken by the ten largest. The sequencing input was peripheral blood. The receptor source for this set is a man aged 30-40 years who had recovered from COVID-19.

This chain uses TRBV19 with TRBJ1-5; a possible D gene is TRBD1 (5 bases). The CDR3 covers 15 residues. Germline CDR1 and CDR2: LNHDA and SQIVND (reference sequence). The V and J ends lost 7 bases and 2 bases respectively, with 15 bases between them. The CDR3 region has the DNA TGTGCCAGTATTTATTCGGGGGTCGGCAATCAGCCCCAGCATTTT. It translates to CASIYSGVGNQPQHF.

Only one count was recorded for this clone. This chain connects TRBV12-3 or TRBV12-4 to TRBJ2-1; D ambiguous. V was trimmed by 4 bases and J by 4 bases, leaving 8 bases between them. CDR3 length equals 13 residues. The CDR3 here is CASSYDLYNEQFF. CDR3 sequence (DNA): TGTGCCAGCAGTTATGACTTGTACAATGAGCAGTTCTTC.

On this clone: The sample carries other DNA sequences with the same CDR3. This chain's CDR3 is CASSLARGEQYF. DNA for the CDR3: TGTGCCAGCAGCTTAGCGAGAGGCGAGCAGTACTTC. This sequence joins TRBV7-6 and TRBJ2-7; D not certain. CDR1 SGHVS and CDR2 FNYEAQ come from the germline V gene. The CDR3 is made up of 12 amino acids. Trimming pared 0 bases from V and 6 bases from J, leaving 6 bases between.

The chain employs TRBV7-9 and TRBJ2-7, with D maybe TRBD2 (5 bases). CDR3 length: 15 residues. The V end was cut by 1 base, the J end by 6 bases, with 16 bases between. The V gene's germline CDR1 is SEHNR and CDR2 FQNEAQ (reference sequence). The CDR3 sequence: CASSLGRTREAEQYF. Written as DNA, the CDR3 is TGTGCCAGCAGCTTAGGGAGGACTCGAGAGGCCGAGCAGTACTTC.

This clone was detected a few times. The genes are TRBV4-1 and TRBJ2-7; tentatively, D is TRBD1 (6 bases). CDR1 and CDR2 from the germline V gene are MGHRA and YSYEKL. The CDR3 consists of 14 residues. V was pared by 0 bases and J by 4 bases, with 10 bases between. CDR3 nucleotides: TGCGCCAGCAGCCAAGATAGGCAGGGGTACGAGCAGTACTTC. It is translated as CASSQDRQGYEQYF.

This chain links TRBV7-9 with TRBJ2-7; 7 bases match TRBD1. Losses at the gene ends were 4 bases for V and 5 bases for J; bases not matched to a gene: 5. The CDR3 contains 13 residues. Germline CDR1 is SEHNR and CDR2 is FQNEAQ (reference sequence). The CDR3 DNA reads TGTGCCAGCAGCTATGAGGGGGCGGACGAGCAGTACTTC. Protein: CASSYEGADEQYF.

The V gene is TRBV19, the J gene TRBJ2-7; 7 bases match TRBD2. Germline V gives CDR1 LNHDA, CDR2 SQIVND (reference sequence). This CDR3 is 12 amino acids long. With 4 bases clipped from V and 13 bases from J, the junction kept 10 bases outside the gene matches. The CDR3 here is CASSNLSGPRYF. The CDR3 DNA is TGTGCCAGTAGTAACCTTAGCGGGCCCAGATACTTC.

The chain recombines TRBV9 with TRBJ2-5; TRBD2 aligns across 10 bases. The germline CDR1 and CDR2 sequences are SGDLS and YYNGEE. This CDR3 has 15 residues. V lost 0 bases to trimming and J lost 7 bases; unmatched junction nucleotides: 6. As DNA, the CDR3 is TGTGCCAGCAGCGTAGCTGGGACTAGCGAGGGGACCCAGTACTTC. This translates into CASSVAGTSEGTQYF.

The gene calls are TRBV5-1 and TRBJ1-4, with 9 bases matching TRBD1. J gave up 0 bases and V 4 bases, and 4 bases lay outside the gene matches. Germline V gene data show CDR1 as SGHRS and CDR2 as YFSETQ. The CDR3 covers 16 residues. For the CDR3, the DNA is TGCGCCAGCAGCCCAGGGACAGGGACAACTAATGAAAAACTGTTTTTT. Its protein product is CASSPGTGTTNEKLFF.

CDR3 region: CASSISRTGNQPQHF. DNA for the CDR3: TGTGCCAGTAGCATCTCGAGGACAGGCAATCAGCCCCAGCATTTT. This chain uses TRBV19 with TRBJ1-5, with a tentative D call TRBD1 (6 bases). V gave up 6 bases and J gave up 2 bases, with 14 bases separating them. The CDR3 covers 15 residues. In germline, CDR1 is LNHDA, CDR2 SQIVND (reference sequence).

Of note for this clone: Additional DNA sequences in this sample encode the identical CDR3. The J gene is TRBJ1-2, the V gene TRBV18; TRBD1 is a possible D gene (5 bases). Deletions cut 6 bases from V and 2 bases from J, with 10 bases between. The germline V gene has CDR1 KGHSH and CDR2 LQKENI. There are 13 residues in the CDR3. CDR3 sequence reads: CASSEGVNYGYTF. Written as DNA, the CDR3 is TGTGCCAGCTCGGAAGGGGTAAACTATGGCTACACCTTC. Filled out from reference TRBV18 and TRBJ1-2, the complete variable domain reads NAGVMQNPRHLVRRRGQEARLRCSPMKGHSHVYWYRQLPEEGLKFMVYLQKENIIDESGMPKERFSAEFPKEGPSILRIQQVVRGDSAAYFCASSEGVNYGYTFGSGTRLTVV.

In DNA form, the CDR3 reads TGTGCCTGGAACCTCGGAGCCGGGGAGCTGTTTTTT. It codes for CAWNLGAGELFF. The chain employs TRBV30 and TRBJ2-2; D is unresolved. With 4 bases removed from V and 6 bases from J, the gap between germline ends came to 9 bases. The CDR3 totals 12 residues. CDR1 GTSNPN and CDR2 SVGIG come from the germline V gene (reference sequence).

This sequence joins TRBV3-1 (or the pseudogene TRBV3-2) and TRBJ1-3, with D unresolved. This CDR3 region has 15 residues. V lost 2 bases to trimming and J lost 5 bases, with 13 bases between them. CDR1 and CDR2 (germline): LGHDT, YNNKEL (reference sequence). CDR3 residues: CASSQPERARNTIYF. The DNA for the CDR3 is TGTGCCAGCAGCCAACCCGAGAGAGCCCGAAACACCATATATTTT.

V is TRBV11-2 and J is TRBJ1-5; the match to TRBD1 covers 12 bases. This CDR3 is 19 amino acids long. V was pared by 5 bases and J by 5 bases, with 16 bases of the junction left unmatched. Looked up from germline, CDR1 is SGHAT and CDR2 is FQNNGV. The CDR3 nucleotides are TGTGCCAGCAGCCCTATCCCCGGGACAGGGGGCGAGGAGGATCAGCCCCAGCATTTT. Its translation: CASSPIPGTGGEEDQPQHF.

This chain links TRBV5-1 with TRBJ1-3, with D perhaps TRBD1 (5 bases). V was cut by 5 bases and J by 2 bases, with 8 bases left in between. The CDR3 runs 13 residues. Germline lookup yields CDR1 SGHRS and CDR2 YFSETQ. The CDR3 DNA follows: TGCGCCAGCAGACAGGACCCTGGAAACACCATATATTTT. Translating gives CASRQDPGNTIYF.

J is TRBJ1-4 and V is TRBV6-2 or TRBV6-3; D call uncertain. This CDR3 is 12 amino acids long. V lost 4 bases, J lost 4 bases, and 4 bases lay in between. Germline CDR1 is MNHEY and CDR2 is SVGEGT. CDR3 coding DNA: TGTGCCAGCAGTTTCCTTAATGAAAAACTGTTTTTT. Encoded protein: CASSFLNEKLFF.

This clone occurred once. The chain joins TRBV28 to TRBJ2-4; D remains ambiguous. Germline CDR1 reads MDHEN; CDR2 reads SYDVKM. The CDR3 totals 15 residues. Trimming removed 3 bases at V and 0 bases at J, with 9 bases between. The chain's CDR3 is CASSFPQLAKNIQYF. The CDR3 nucleotides read TGTGCCAGCAGTTTCCCACAGCTAGCCAAAAACATTCAGTACTTC.

The chain has TRBV19 and TRBJ1-4; D remains ambiguous. CDR1 and CDR2 (germline): LNHDA, SQIVND (reference sequence). V gave up 2 bases and J gave up 6 bases, with 13 bases separating them. This CDR3 region has 15 residues. CDR3 region: CASSISRMGDEKLFF. CDR3 DNA sequence: TGTGCCAGTAGTATATCCCGAATGGGAGATGAAAAACTGTTTTTT. The full variable domain, completed using reference TRBV19 and TRBJ1-4, is DGGITQSPKYLFRKEGQNVTLSCEQNLNHDAMYWYRQDPGQGLRLIYYSQIVNDFQKGDIAEGYSVSREKKESFPLTVTSAQKNPTAFYLCASSISRMGDEKLFFGSGTQLSVL.

The chain joins TRBV5-4 to TRBJ2-7, with D possibly being TRBD2 (6 bases). The ends were cut back, 5 bases at V and 6 bases at J, with 15 bases in the middle. Germline V CDR1 and CDR2: SGHNT, YYREEE (reference sequence). This CDR3 comprises 13 residues. CDR3 nucleotide sequence: TGTGCCAGCAGACAGGACCACGGGGGCGAGCAGTACTTC. It translates to CASRQDHGGEQYF.

The genes are TRBV5-1 and TRBJ1-2, with no clear D. The V end lost 0 bases, the J end lost 0 bases, and 15 bases lay between the germline ends. Germline CDR1 is SGHRS and CDR2 is YFSETQ. This CDR3 is 17 amino acids long. The CDR3 is CASSLEPRLLANYGYTF. CDR3 in DNA: TGCGCCAGCAGCTTGGAACCGAGACTCTTAGCTAACTATGGCTACACCTTC. The full variable domain, its missing parts supplied by reference TRBV5-1 and TRBJ1-2, is KAGVTQTPRYLIKTRGQQVTLSCSPISGHRSVSWYQQTPGQGLQFLFEYFSETQRNKGNFPGRFSGRQFSNSRSEMNVSTLELGDSALYLCASSLEPRLLANYGYTFGSGTRLTVV.

The chain couples TRBV6-2 or TRBV6-3 to TRBJ1-2, with 9 bases fitting TRBD1. The J segment lost 4 bases and the V segment lost 5 bases, leaving 5 bases of the junction unmatched. CDR3 size: 14 residues. In germline, CDR1 is MNHEY, CDR2 SVGEGT. The CDR3 nucleotides are TGTGCCAGCAGTCTACAGGGGGCAGGCTATGGCTACACCTTC. Its protein is CASSLQGAGYGYTF.

V gene TRBV5-5 combines with J gene TRBJ1-6; TRBD1 matches at 10 bases. Germline values: CDR1 SGHKS, CDR2 YYEKEE (reference sequence). This CDR3 has 14 residues. The J segment lost 9 bases and the V segment lost 2 bases, leaving 2 bases of the junction unmatched. The CDR3 nucleotides are TGTGCCAGCAGCTTCGACAGGGGGCTTTCACCCCTCCACTTT. This translates into CASSFDRGLSPLHF.

The rearrangement uses TRBV5-1 and TRBJ1-2; 7 nucleotides align to TRBD1. Germline CDR1 SGHRS, CDR2 YFSETQ. CDR3 size: 16 residues. Losses at the gene ends were 5 bases for V and 1 base for J; bases not matched to a gene: 11. The CDR3 sequence is CASRKVAGGFNYGYTF. The CDR3 nucleotides are TGCGCCAGCAGAAAGGTGGCAGGGGGTTTTAACTATGGCTACACCTTC.

The chain joins TRBV4-3 to TRBJ2-5, with D perhaps TRBD2 (5 bases). Trimming removed 1 base from V and 2 bases from J, with 14 bases in between. The CDR3 contains 16 residues. CDR1 is LGHNA, CDR2 YSLEER, per germline. The CDR3 region is CASSQVGGWGQETQYF. The DNA for the CDR3 is TGCGCCAGCAGCCAAGTGGGCGGGTGGGGTCAAGAGACCCAGTACTTC.

Of note for this clone: A single base is all that separates this from a far larger clone, so a read error is likely. The chain combines TRBV5-1 with TRBJ2-5, with TRBD2 matching over 9 bases. Germline V gene sequence: CDR1 SGHRS, CDR2 YFSETQ. CDR3 length equals 14 residues. The V and J ends lost 3 bases and 2 bases, in that order; junction bases with no gene match: 2. DNA for the CDR3: TGCGCCAGCAGCTCGACTAGCGGACAAGAGACCCAGTACTTC. The encoded protein is CASSSTSGQETQYF.

This clone occurred once. V usage is TRBV24-1 and J usage is TRBJ2-5, with 10 bases aligning to TRBD1. V lost 4 bases to trimming and J lost 1 base; unmatched junction nucleotides: 5. CDR3 size: 16 residues. Germline loops: CDR1 KGHDR, CDR2 SFDVKD. CDR3: CATSDRGTGVQETQYF. In nucleotides, the CDR3 is TGTGCCACCAGTGACCGTGGGACAGGGGTCCAAGAGACCCAGTACTTC.

The CDR3 region has the DNA TGTGCCAGCAGCCCCCCCCCAGGACAGGGAATTGGAAACACCATATATTTT. Protein: CASSPPPGQGIGNTIYF. The genes are TRBV7-2 and TRBJ1-3; 8 bases map to TRBD1. With 5 bases clipped from V and 3 bases from J, the junction kept 12 bases outside the gene matches. The germline CDR1 and CDR2 sequences are SGHTA and FQGNSA. CDR3 length: 17 amino acids.